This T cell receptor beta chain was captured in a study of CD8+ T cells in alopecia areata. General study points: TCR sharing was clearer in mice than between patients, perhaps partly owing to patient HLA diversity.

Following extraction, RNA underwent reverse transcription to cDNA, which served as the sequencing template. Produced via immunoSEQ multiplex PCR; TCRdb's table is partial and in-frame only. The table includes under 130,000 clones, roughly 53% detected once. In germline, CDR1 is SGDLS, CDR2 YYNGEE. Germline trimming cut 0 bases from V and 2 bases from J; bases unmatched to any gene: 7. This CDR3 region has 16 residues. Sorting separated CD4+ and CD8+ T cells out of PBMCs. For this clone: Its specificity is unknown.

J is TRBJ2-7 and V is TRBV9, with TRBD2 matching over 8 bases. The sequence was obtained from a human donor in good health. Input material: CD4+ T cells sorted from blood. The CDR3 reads CASSVGGSGITYEQYF. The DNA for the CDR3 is TGTGCCAGCAGCGTAGGGGGTAGCGGGATTACCTACGAGCAGTACTTC.